This TCR beta chain was captured by sequencing in a study of CD8 T cells in ankylosing spondylitis. Notes on the study in general: Characteristic, it appeared, of ankylosing spondylitis blood was a TCR beta motif of roughly eight highly homologous variants. Reportedly, disease-linked clones are significantly enriched in ankylosing spondylitis patients' matched synovial fluid.

Germline loops: CDR1 SGHRS, CDR2 YFSETQ. The CDR3 spans 16 residues. The V gene end was trimmed by 2 bases and the J gene end by 3 bases; junction bases not matched to a gene: 9. Concerning this clonotype: No antigen is known for it.

Quantitative 5'-RACE with molecular barcodes generated TCR beta libraries. TCRdb processed the 5' RACE reads anew with MiXCR; each CDR3 protein has one entry. The sample shows around 450,000 distinct CDR3 sequences, more than 25% of them seen only once. The clonotype was recovered from a male donor with ankylosing spondylitis. The J gene is TRBJ2-3, the V gene TRBV5-1, with 7 bases fitting TRBD1. Sequencing input: blood, either unsorted or a sorted T cell fraction (not recorded which). The CDR3 DNA reads TGCGCCAGCAGCTTACAGGGGCGGCGGATGACAGATACGCAGTATTTT. It yields the protein CASSLQGRRMTDTQYF. The variable domain in full, completed from reference TRBV5-1 and TRBJ2-3, reads KAGVTQTPRYLIKTRGQQVTLSCSPISGHRSVSWYQQTPGQGLQFLFEYFSETQRNKGNFPGRFSGRQFSNSRSEMNVSTLELGDSALYLCASSLQGRRMTDTQYFGPGTRLTVL.